These T cell receptor beta chains were read from a single sample in a study of long-term antiretroviral therapy in people with HIV. The table came from immunoSEQ multiplex PCR; TCRdb's copy has only in-frame clones and leaves some out. The sample lists approximately 28,000 clones, roughly four fifths occurring once. Sample: unsorted PBMCs, taken 0.8 years before starting antiretroviral therapy. These receptors were taken from a man between 18 and 29 years old with HIV. Both conserved end residues are part of each CDR3. D genes are given only for firm matches. Clone size is shown for a subset of rows, as once, few, many or a class of expanded clone.

D gene,J gene,V gene,clone size,CDR3 DNA,CDR3 protein
-,TRBJ2-1,TRBV29-1,-,TGCAGCGTTGAAGGGGTCGGACCGACGGAATTCAATGATGAGCAGTTCTTC,CSVEGVGPTEFNDEQFF
-,TRBJ1-5,TRBV13,-,TGTGCCAGCAGCTTAGGAGTTAGCAATCAGCCCCAGCATTTT,CASSLGVSNQPQHF
TRBD1,TRBJ2-2,TRBV9,medium-sized,TGTGCCAGTAAACAGGGGCACACCGGGGAGCTGTTTTTT,CASKQGHTGELFF
-,TRBJ2-1,TRBV5-1,-,TGCGCCAGCAGCGGGGGGCGGGACGGCTCGTCATACAATGAGCAGTTCTTC,CASSGGRDGSSYNEQFF
-,TRBJ2-1,TRBV6-6,-,TGTGCCAGCACGGAAGCTTCCTACAATGAGCAGTTCTTC,CASTEASYNEQFF
TRBD2,TRBJ2-1,TRBV7-9,-,TGTGCCAGCAGCCCCTCTTCGGCTAGCGGGGGGGCCTTCAATGAGCAGTTCTTC,CASSPSSASGGAFNEQFF
-,TRBJ2-7,TRBV7-2,-,TGTGCCAGCAGCTTAAGTTTAGGCAGGAAAAGCTACGAGCAGTACTTC,CASSLSLGRKSYEQYF
TRBD1,TRBJ1-1,TRBV4-1,once,TGCGCCAGCAGTCTTCAGGGGGGTACTGAAGCTTTCTTT,CASSLQGGTEAFF
-,TRBJ1-5,TRBV19,-,TGTGCCAGTAAGAACTGGCGGGAGGGCAATCAGCCCCAGCATTTT,CASKNWREGNQPQHF
-,TRBJ1-3,TRBV7-8,-,TGTGCCAGCAGCTTAGCGGACGGGGGCTCTGGAAACACCATATATTTT,CASSLADGGSGNTIYF
-,TRBJ2-7,TRBV6-5,-,TGTGCCAGCTCTCTCAGGGACGGCGCTCTGCAGTACTTC,CASSLRDGALQYF
-,TRBJ1-4,TRBV28,few,TGTGCCAGCAGTACTAACAGGAGTCCGAATGAAAAACTGTTTTTT,CASSTNRSPNEKLFF
-,TRBJ2-2,TRBV6-5,-,TGTGCCAGCAGTTCAGTTAACACCGGGGAGCTGTTTTTT,CASSSVNTGELFF
TRBD1,TRBJ2-5,TRBV18,-,TGTGCCAGCTCACAGACAGGGGGCGTTGAGACCCAGTACTTC,CASSQTGGVETQYF
-,TRBJ2-7,TRBV13,-,TGTGCCAGCAGCTTAGACTCGGGGTTCTTCGAGCAGTACTTC,CASSLDSGFFEQYF
TRBD1,TRBJ1-6,TRBV11-2,few,TGTGCCAGCAGCTCGAACAGGGGCGCGTCCTATAATTCACCCCTCCACTTT,CASSSNRGASYNSPLHF
TRBD1,TRBJ1-6,TRBV10-3,-,TGTGCCATCAGCGCCCCTGGGACAGTTAATTCACCCCTCCACTTT,CAISAPGTVNSPLHF
-,TRBJ2-7,TRBV7-9,-,TGTGCCAGCAGCATGGGCCGGGTTCTCTACGAGCAGTACTTC,CASSMGRVLYEQYF
TRBD1,TRBJ2-7,TRBV6-5,-,TGTGCCAGCAGTTACTCGAAACAGGGGTCCTACGAGCAGTACTTC,CASSYSKQGSYEQYF
TRBD2,TRBJ2-3,TRBV7-9,-,TGTGCCAGCAGCTTAGTTGATAGCGGGAGGGTCCATTTCACAGATACGCAGTATTTT,CASSLVDSGRVHFTDTQYF
-,TRBJ2-5,TRBV5-1,medium-sized,TGCGCCAGCAGCGAACAAGAGACCCAGTACTTC,CASSEQETQYF
-,TRBJ1-1,TRBV19,-,TGTGCCAGTAGTATAGGGGGAACTTTCGAGGCTTTCTTT,CASSIGGTFEAFF
-,TRBJ2-5,TRBV4-1,-,TGCGCCAGCAGCCAGGATACGGGGGGCAGGGGGTGGCAGTACTTC,CASSQDTGGRGWQYF
-,TRBJ1-4,TRBV6-1,-,TGTGCCAGCAACCCGGGTTCAACTAATGAAAAACTGTTTTTT,CASNPGSTNEKLFF
-,TRBJ2-7,TRBV30,once,TGTGCCTGGAGTGGGGGGTTCTCCTACGAGCAGTACTTC,CAWSGGFSYEQYF
-,TRBJ2-5,TRBV29-1,-,TGCAGCGCCTCCCGGGACCGCGGGGAGACCCAGTACTTC,CSASRDRGETQYF
-,TRBJ1-2,TRBV19,few,TGTGCCAGTAGTACCGAAGGACTGGGAATTAACTATGGCTACACCTTC,CASSTEGLGINYGYTF
-,TRBJ2-3,TRBV6-5,-,TGTGCCAGCAGTTACAGGGGCACAGATACGCAGTATTTT,CASSYRGTDTQYF
TRBD1,TRBJ2-3,TRBV7-9,-,TGTGCCAGCAGCGATACAGGACAGGGGTCAGATACGCAGTATTTT,CASSDTGQGSDTQYF
-,TRBJ1-1,TRBV7-3,-,TGTGCCAGCAGCTTCTCGGGGGGGGCGGATGAAGCTTTCTTT,CASSFSGGADEAFF
TRBD1,TRBJ1-2,TRBV7-8,once,TGTGCCAGCAGTAACCTCCGGACAGGGCTGTCTGGCTACACCTTC,CASSNLRTGLSGYTF
TRBD1,TRBJ2-4,TRBV28,once,TGTGCCAGCAGTTTATTACCTGGACAGGGGAAAAACATTCAGTACTTC,CASSLLPGQGKNIQYF
-,TRBJ2-2,TRBV7-8,-,TGTGCCAGCAGCTTAGTGGAGGGGGAGAACACCGGGGAGCTGTTTTTT,CASSLVEGENTGELFF
TRBD2,TRBJ2-1,TRBV6-5,-,TGTGCCAGCAGTTTCGGGGGGGCCGAGAATGAGCAGTTCTTC,CASSFGGAENEQFF
-,TRBJ1-5,TRBV6-5,-,TGTGCCAGCAGTAGGACTCCCAGGGACCAGCCCCAGCATTTT,CASSRTPRDQPQHF